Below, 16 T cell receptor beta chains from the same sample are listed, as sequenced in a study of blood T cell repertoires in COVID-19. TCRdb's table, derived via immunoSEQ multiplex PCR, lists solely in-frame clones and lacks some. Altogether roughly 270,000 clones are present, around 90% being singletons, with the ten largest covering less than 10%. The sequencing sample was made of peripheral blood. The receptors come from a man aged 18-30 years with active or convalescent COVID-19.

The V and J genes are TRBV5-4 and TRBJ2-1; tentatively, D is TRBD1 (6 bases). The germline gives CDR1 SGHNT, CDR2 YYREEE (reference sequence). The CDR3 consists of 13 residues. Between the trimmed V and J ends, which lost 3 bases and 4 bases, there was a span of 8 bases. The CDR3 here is CASSSTGYNEQFF. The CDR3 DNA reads TGTGCCAGCAGCTCCACAGGGTACAATGAGCAGTTCTTC. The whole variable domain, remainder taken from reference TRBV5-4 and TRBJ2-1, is ETGVTQSPTHLIKTRGQQVTLRCSSQSGHNTVSWYQQALGQGPQFIFQYYREEENGRGNFPPRFSGLQFPNYSSELNVNALELDDSALYLCASSSTGYNEQFFGPGTRLTVL.

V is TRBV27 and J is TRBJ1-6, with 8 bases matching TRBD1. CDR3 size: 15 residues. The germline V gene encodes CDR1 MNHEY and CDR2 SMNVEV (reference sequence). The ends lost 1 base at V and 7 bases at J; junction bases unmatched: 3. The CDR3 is CASSLLRQGNSPLHF. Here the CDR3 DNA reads TGTGCCAGCAGTTTATTAAGACAGGGGAATTCACCCCTCCACTTT.

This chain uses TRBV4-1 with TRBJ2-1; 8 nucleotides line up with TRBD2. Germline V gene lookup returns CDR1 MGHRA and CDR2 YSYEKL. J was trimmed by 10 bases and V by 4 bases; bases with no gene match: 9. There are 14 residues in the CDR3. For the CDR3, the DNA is TGCGCCAGCAGCCTATCCACCGGGGGGGGCGAGCAGTTCTTC. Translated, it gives CASSLSTGGGEQFF.

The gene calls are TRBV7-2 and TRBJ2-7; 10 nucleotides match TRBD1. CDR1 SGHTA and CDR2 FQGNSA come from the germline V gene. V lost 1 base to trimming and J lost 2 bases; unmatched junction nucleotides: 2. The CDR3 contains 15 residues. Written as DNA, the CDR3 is TGTGCCAGCAGCTTAGGCGGGACAGGGGCCTACGAGCAGTACTTC. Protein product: CASSLGGTGAYEQYF.

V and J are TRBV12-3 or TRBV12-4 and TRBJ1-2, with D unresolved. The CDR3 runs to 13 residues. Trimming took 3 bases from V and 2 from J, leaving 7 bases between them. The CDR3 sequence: CASSFQVNYGYTF. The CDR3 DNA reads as TGTGCCAGCAGTTTTCAGGTGAACTATGGCTACACCTTC.

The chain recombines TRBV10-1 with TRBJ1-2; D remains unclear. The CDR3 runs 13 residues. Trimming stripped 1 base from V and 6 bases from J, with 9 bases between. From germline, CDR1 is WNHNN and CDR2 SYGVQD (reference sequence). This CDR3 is CASSEFRQDGYTF. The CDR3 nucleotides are TGCGCCAGCAGTGAGTTCCGGCAGGATGGCTACACCTTC.

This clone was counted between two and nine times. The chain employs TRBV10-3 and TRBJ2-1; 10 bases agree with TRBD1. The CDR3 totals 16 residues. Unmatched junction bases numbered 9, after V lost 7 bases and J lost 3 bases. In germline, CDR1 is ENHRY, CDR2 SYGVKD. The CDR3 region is CAINAYRDRGYNEQFF. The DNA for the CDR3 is TGTGCCATCAACGCCTACCGGGACAGGGGCTACAATGAGCAGTTCTTC.

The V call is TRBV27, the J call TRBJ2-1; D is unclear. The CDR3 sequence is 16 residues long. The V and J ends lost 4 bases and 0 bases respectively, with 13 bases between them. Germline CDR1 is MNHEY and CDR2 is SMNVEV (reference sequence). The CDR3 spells CASSSPTVSSYNEQFF. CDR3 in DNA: TGTGCCAGCAGTTCTCCTACAGTTAGCTCCTACAATGAGCAGTTCTTC.

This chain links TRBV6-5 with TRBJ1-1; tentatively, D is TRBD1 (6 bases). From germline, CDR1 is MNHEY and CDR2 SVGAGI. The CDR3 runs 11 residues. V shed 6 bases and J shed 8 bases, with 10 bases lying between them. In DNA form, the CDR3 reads TGTGCCAGCAGCCCCGGGACAGAAGCTTTCTTT. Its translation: CASSPGTEAFF.

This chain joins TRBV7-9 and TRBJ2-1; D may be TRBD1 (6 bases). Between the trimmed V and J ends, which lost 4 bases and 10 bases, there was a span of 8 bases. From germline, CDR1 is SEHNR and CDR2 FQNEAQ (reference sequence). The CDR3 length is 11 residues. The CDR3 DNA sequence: TGTGCCAGCAGCTATACAGGGGAGCAGTTCTTC. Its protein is CASSYTGEQFF.

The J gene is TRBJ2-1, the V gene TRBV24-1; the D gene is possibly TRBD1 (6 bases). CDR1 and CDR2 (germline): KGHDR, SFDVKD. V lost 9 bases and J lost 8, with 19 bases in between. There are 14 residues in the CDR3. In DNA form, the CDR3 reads TGTGCCACCGCCGGGACAAATAACCCCCATGAGCAGTTCTTC. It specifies CATAGTNNPHEQFF.

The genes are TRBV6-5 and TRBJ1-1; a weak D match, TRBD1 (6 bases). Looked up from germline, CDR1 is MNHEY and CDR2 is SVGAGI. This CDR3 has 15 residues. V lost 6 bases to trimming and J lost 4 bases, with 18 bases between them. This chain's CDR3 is CASSLWDTRGTEAFF. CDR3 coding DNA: TGTGCCAGCAGCCTGTGGGACACCCGAGGCACTGAAGCTTTCTTT.

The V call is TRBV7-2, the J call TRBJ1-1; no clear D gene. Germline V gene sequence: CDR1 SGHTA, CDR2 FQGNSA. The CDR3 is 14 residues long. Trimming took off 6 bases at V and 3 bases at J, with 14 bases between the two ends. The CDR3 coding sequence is TGTGCCAGCAGTTTTAGCGGTACAGACACTGAAGCTTTCTTT. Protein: CASSFSGTDTEAFF.

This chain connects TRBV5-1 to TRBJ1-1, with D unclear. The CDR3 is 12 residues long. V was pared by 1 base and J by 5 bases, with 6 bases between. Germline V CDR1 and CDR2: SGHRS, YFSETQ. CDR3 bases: TGCGCCAGCAGCTTGCCGGGAACTGAAGCTTTCTTT. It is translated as CASSLPGTEAFF.

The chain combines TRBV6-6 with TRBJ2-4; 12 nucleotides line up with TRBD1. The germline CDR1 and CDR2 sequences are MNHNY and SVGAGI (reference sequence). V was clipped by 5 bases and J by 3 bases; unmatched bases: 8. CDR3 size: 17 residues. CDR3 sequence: CASSRWDRGHDKNIQYF. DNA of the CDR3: TGTGCCAGCAGTCGCTGGGACAGGGGGCATGACAAAAACATTCAGTACTTC.

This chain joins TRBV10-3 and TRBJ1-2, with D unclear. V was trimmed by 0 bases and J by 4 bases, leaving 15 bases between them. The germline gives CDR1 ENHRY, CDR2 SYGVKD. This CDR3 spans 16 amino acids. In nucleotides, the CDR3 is TGTGCCATCAGTGAGTCTCGGCAGCCCGCGGTCTATGGCTACACCTTC. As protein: CAISESRQPAVYGYTF.